The clone carrying this T cell receptor (beta chain) was seen a single time. These data are taken from a study of T cell changes during pregnancy in multiple sclerosis. The table came from immunoSEQ multiplex PCR; TCRdb's copy has only in-frame clones and leaves some out. The sample gives more than 90,000 clones, 75% to 95% of which show up once; roughly 3% is in the top ten. The source was peripheral blood, collected in the second trimester of pregnancy. This clonotype was sampled from a female donor with multiple sclerosis, enrolled in a pregnancy study.

The CDR3 nucleotides are TGTGCCAGCAGCTTAGGAGTTTTACAGGGGGCTTTCTTT. It translates to CASSLGVLQGAFF. This chain links TRBV7-2 with TRBJ1-1; 7 bases match TRBD1. The CDR3 sequence is 13 residues long. CDR1 is SGHTA, CDR2 FQGNSA, per germline. The V segment lost 1 base and the J segment 11 bases; nucleotides outside the gene matches: 7. Filled out from reference TRBV7-2 and TRBJ1-1, the complete variable domain reads GAGVSQSPSNKVTEKGKDVELRCDPISGHTALYWYRQSLGQGLEFLIYFQGNSAPDKSGLPSDRFSAERTGGSVSTLTIQRTQQEDSAVYLCASSLGVLQGAFFGQGTRLTVV.